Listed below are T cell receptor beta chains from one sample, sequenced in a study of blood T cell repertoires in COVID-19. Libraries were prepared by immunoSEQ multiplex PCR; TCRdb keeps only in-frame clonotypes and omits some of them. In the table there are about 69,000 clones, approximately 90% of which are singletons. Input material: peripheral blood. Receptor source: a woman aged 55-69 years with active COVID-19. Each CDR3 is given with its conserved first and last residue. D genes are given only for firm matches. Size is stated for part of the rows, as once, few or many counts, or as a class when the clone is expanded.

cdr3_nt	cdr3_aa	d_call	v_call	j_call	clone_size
TGTGCCAGCAGTACCGACAGGGTTCTGGGGCGCGATGGCTACACCTTC	CASSTDRVLGRDGYTF	TRBD1	TRBV28	TRBJ1-2	few
TGTGCCAGCAGCCAAGACATCGGATCGGGTGAGCAGTTCTTC	CASSQDIGSGEQFF	NA	TRBV4-2	TRBJ2-1	NA
TGCGCCAGCAGCCAGACAGATACGCAGTATTTT	CASSQTDTQYF	NA	TRBV5-1	TRBJ2-3	NA
TGTGCCAGTAGTATATCCCGCCGGGGACAGGGATCCACTGAAGCTTTCTTT	CASSISRRGQGSTEAFF	TRBD1	TRBV19	TRBJ1-1	NA
TGCGCCAGCAGCTACCGGACAGGCAATAATTCACCCCTCCACTTT	CASSYRTGNNSPLHF	TRBD1	TRBV5-1	TRBJ1-6	NA
TGTGCCAGCACTAGCGGCTCCTACGAGCAGTACTTC	CASTSGSYEQYF	TRBD2	TRBV28	TRBJ2-7	NA
TGTGCCAGCAGTTCGCCCCCAGGGAGCGGGAGTCCCGAGCAGTACTTC	CASSSPPGSGSPEQYF	TRBD2	TRBV28	TRBJ2-7	NA
TGTGCCAGCAGTTTGGAGTCAAGCTCCTACAATGAGCAGTTCTTC	CASSLESSSYNEQFF	NA	TRBV27	TRBJ2-1	NA
TGTGCCAGCGGCGGGGGGGGCACAGTTACGCAGTATTTT	CASGGGGTVTQYF	TRBD2	TRBV3-1/TRBV3-2	TRBJ2-3	NA
TGTGCCAGCAGCCAAGATTTAATCCCCGTAGGCCAAGTACTAGCGGGAACAATATACGAGCAGTACTTC	CASSQDLIPVGQVLAGTIYEQYF	TRBD2	TRBV14	TRBJ2-7	NA
TGCGCCAGCAGACCCGCCGCGGGGCCCTCCTACGAGCAGTACTTC	CASRPAAGPSYEQYF	NA	TRBV4-1	TRBJ2-7	NA
TGTGCCACCCGGAAGACAGGGGTAGAGGGTCAGCCCCAGCATTTT	CATRKTGVEGQPQHF	TRBD1	TRBV19	TRBJ1-5	NA
TGTGCCACCAGTGATGTCACTAGCGGGAGGGCCCCAGATACGCAGTATTTT	CATSDVTSGRAPDTQYF	TRBD2	TRBV24-1	TRBJ2-3	NA
TGTGCCAGCAGTTTATTTCAAGTCTCTGACCGACTCATTTACAATGAGCAGTTCTTC	CASSLFQVSDRLIYNEQFF	NA	TRBV28	TRBJ2-1	NA
TGTGCCAGTACCACGACTAGCGGGACCGGGGAGCTGTTTTTT	CASTTTSGTGELFF	TRBD2	TRBV19	TRBJ2-2	NA
TGCAGTGCGGAGACAGGGGGCGAAGCTTTCTTT	CSAETGGEAFF	TRBD1	TRBV20-1	TRBJ1-1	NA
TGTGCCTGGAGTCCCGGGACTAGCGGGGAGACCCAGTACTTC	CAWSPGTSGETQYF	TRBD2	TRBV30	TRBJ2-5	NA
TGTGCCAGCGCCCGGAGCGGGGGTTTCTCCTACGAGCAGTACTTC	CASARSGGFSYEQYF	TRBD2	TRBV18	TRBJ2-7	once
TGTGCCACCATCGATGGGAGGAACACTGAAGCTTTCTTT	CATIDGRNTEAFF	NA	TRBV19	TRBJ1-1	NA
TGCGCCAGCAGCTTGGCCGGGGGTGGGACCAAAAACATTCAGTACTTC	CASSLAGGGTKNIQYF	NA	TRBV5-1	TRBJ2-4	NA
TGTGCCACCAGTCCGCCGGGACAGGGGTATCAGCCCCAGCATTTT	CATSPPGQGYQPQHF	TRBD1	TRBV24-1	TRBJ1-5	NA
TGTGCCAGCAGCACTTTGTTGGGGGGGAATCAGCCCCAGCATTTT	CASSTLLGGNQPQHF	NA	TRBV7-8	TRBJ1-5	NA
TGCGCCAGCAGCCAAGGGACAGGCAACTATGGCTACACCTTC	CASSQGTGNYGYTF	TRBD1	TRBV4-1	TRBJ1-2	NA
TGTGCCAGCAGTGAAGCCGGGGGGCCGCAGCAGCCCCAGCATTTT	CASSEAGGPQQPQHF	NA	TRBV6-1	TRBJ1-5	NA
TGTGCCAGTAGTAAAAGGGGGAGCGGAGATACGCAGTATTTT	CASSKRGSGDTQYF	NA	TRBV19	TRBJ2-3	once
TGTGCCAGCAGTGGTCTAGGATACGAGCAGTACTTC	CASSGLGYEQYF	NA	TRBV25-1	TRBJ2-7	NA
TGTGCCAGCAGCCAAGGGGAGGCCGGGTACGAGCAGTACTTC	CASSQGEAGYEQYF	NA	TRBV4-2	TRBJ2-7	NA
TGTGCCAGCAGCGCGACTAGCGGAAGCTCCTACAATGAGCAGTTCTTC	CASSATSGSSYNEQFF	TRBD2	TRBV7-9	TRBJ2-1	NA
TGTGCCAGCAGCCTAGGCCTAGCGGGAGTAAATGAGCAGTTCTTC	CASSLGLAGVNEQFF	TRBD2	TRBV14	TRBJ2-1	NA
TGTGCCAGCAGCCCCCCGACACGCCAAATCAATGAGCAGTTCTTC	CASSPPTRQINEQFF	NA	TRBV7-9	TRBJ2-1	NA
TGTGCCAGCAGGACAGGGTTTAATGAAAAACTGTTTTTT	CASRTGFNEKLFF	TRBD1	TRBV2	TRBJ1-4	NA
TGTGCCAGCAGCTTAGGTGTTAGCGGGAGGACTTACGAGCAGTACTTC	CASSLGVSGRTYEQYF	TRBD2	TRBV13	TRBJ2-7	NA
TGTGCCAGCAGTACCACCAGGGGAACTGGAAACACCATATATTTT	CASSTTRGTGNTIYF	NA	TRBV6-5	TRBJ1-3	NA
TGTGCCAGCAGGGAGCGGGGGGCGTATCAGCCCCAGCATTTT	CASRERGAYQPQHF	NA	TRBV6-5	TRBJ1-5	NA
TGCGCCAGCAGCTTGGGGACAGGGTTATACTATGGCTACACCTTC	CASSLGTGLYYGYTF	TRBD1	TRBV5-1	TRBJ1-2	NA
TGCGCCAGCAGCCCCGGGACTAGCGGGAGGGGGTACGAGCAGTTCTTC	CASSPGTSGRGYEQFF	TRBD2	TRBV5-1	TRBJ2-1	NA
TGTGCCAGCAGCCTGAGCGGGGGTGAGACCGGGGAGCTGTTTTTT	CASSLSGGETGELFF	TRBD2	TRBV7-6	TRBJ2-2	NA
TGTGCCAGTAGTACTTCCGGGACAGGATATTCACCCCTCCACTTT	CASSTSGTGYSPLHF	TRBD1	TRBV19	TRBJ1-6	NA
TGTGCCAGCAGCCCTAACAGAGCCCGCACAGATACGCAGTATTTT	CASSPNRARTDTQYF	NA	TRBV7-2	TRBJ2-3	NA
TGTGCCAGCAGCCCGGGACAGGTACAAGAGACCCAGTACTTC	CASSPGQVQETQYF	TRBD1	TRBV7-8	TRBJ2-5	NA
TGTGCCAGCTCACAGAATCCTCGACAGGAGGAAGGCTACACCTTC	CASSQNPRQEEGYTF	NA	TRBV18	TRBJ1-2	NA
TGTGCCTGGAGCGCTGGTTGGGGGGATCAGCCCCAGCATTTT	CAWSAGWGDQPQHF	NA	TRBV30	TRBJ1-5	NA
TGTGCCAGCAGTTTTAGCGGGTCTAGCTCCTACAATGAGCAGTTCTTC	CASSFSGSSSYNEQFF	TRBD2	TRBV6-2/TRBV6-3	TRBJ2-1	once
TGTGCCAGCTCTAACCAAAGGGACAGGGTCTTCAGTGAGCAGTTCTTC	CASSNQRDRVFSEQFF	TRBD1	TRBV18	TRBJ2-1	NA
TGTGCCAGCAGTATTAGCGGGAGGAACAATGAGCAGTTCTTC	CASSISGRNNEQFF	TRBD2	TRBV7-8	TRBJ2-1	NA
TGTGCCAGCAGTCCCAGGGACAGGGGAGATACGCAGTATTTT	CASSPRDRGDTQYF	TRBD1	TRBV28	TRBJ2-3	NA
TGCGCCAGCAGCTTGACTGGACTAGCGACAGATACGCAGTATTTT	CASSLTGLATDTQYF	TRBD2	TRBV5-1	TRBJ2-3	NA
TGTGCCACCTGGGACAGGGTAGTGAGAGAACTGTTTTTT	CATWDRVVRELFF	TRBD1	TRBV28	TRBJ1-4	NA
TGTGCCAGCAGCGCGGGGGTCGGGACAGGGGCTTCACCCCTCCACTTT	CASSAGVGTGASPLHF	TRBD1	TRBV9	TRBJ1-6	NA
TGTGCCAGCAACGCACAGGGAGCAGGCTATGGCTACACCTTC	CASNAQGAGYGYTF	NA	TRBV2	TRBJ1-2	few
TGCGCCAGCAGAGGAAGCCCGACTCCCGGGGAGCTGTTTTTT	CASRGSPTPGELFF	NA	TRBV5-1	TRBJ2-2	NA
TGTGCCAGCAGCGCTAATGAAAAACTGTTTTTT	CASSANEKLFF	NA	TRBV2	TRBJ1-4	NA
TGTGCCAGCAGCTACAGGGTGCTTCGAAGATGCGAGCAGTACTTC	CASSYRVLRRCEQYF	NA	TRBV7-9	TRBJ2-7	NA
TGTGCCAGCAGCCCGGACAGGGGATACACTGAAGCTTTCTTT	CASSPDRGYTEAFF	TRBD1	TRBV7-2	TRBJ1-1	NA